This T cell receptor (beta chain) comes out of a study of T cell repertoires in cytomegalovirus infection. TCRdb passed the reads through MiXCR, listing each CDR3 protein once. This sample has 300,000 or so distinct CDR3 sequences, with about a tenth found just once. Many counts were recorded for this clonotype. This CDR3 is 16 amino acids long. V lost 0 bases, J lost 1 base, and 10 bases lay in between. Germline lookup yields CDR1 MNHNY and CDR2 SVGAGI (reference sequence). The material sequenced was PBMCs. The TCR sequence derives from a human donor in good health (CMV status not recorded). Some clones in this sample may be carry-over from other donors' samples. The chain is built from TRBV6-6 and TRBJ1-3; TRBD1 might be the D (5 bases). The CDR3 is CASSYSATESGNTIYF. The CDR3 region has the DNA TGTGCCAGCAGTTACTCGGCGACAGAATCTGGAAACACCATATATTTT.